Each of the 22 T cell receptor beta chains below was sequenced from the same sample in a study of response to subunit inactivated influenza vaccine. TCRdb independently ran MiXCR on the RT-PCR reads; one entry per CDR3 protein. The sample lists around 470,000 distinct CDR3 sequences, approximately 7.8% occurring once. The sample in question was PBMCs from blood, obtained roughly 24 months after vaccination. These receptors came from a man in his fifties or sixties who received an inactivated influenza vaccine.

This clonotype has a single count. The rearrangement joins TRBV7-8 to TRBJ1-1; a possible D gene is TRBD1 (5 bases). CDR3 length: 15 amino acids. V was cut by 3 bases and J by 1 base, with 12 bases left in between. Germline loops: CDR1 SGHVS, CDR2 FQNEAQ. Written as DNA, the CDR3 is TGTGCCAGCAGCTTCCCTGGGACGGCGAACACTGAAGCTTTCTTT. Translating gives CASSFPGTANTEAFF.

As concerns this clonotype: The junction and the germline gene differ at one end; a read error may be behind it. This chain joins TRBV20-1 and TRBJ2-3; D may match TRBD1 or TRBD2 (7 bases each). The CDR3 consists of 12 residues. Per the germline V gene, CDR1 is DFQATT and CDR2 is SNEGSKA (reference sequence). CDR3 DNA: TGTGGGGGGGACAGCCGCACAGATACGCAGTATTTT. Amino acid sequence: CGGDSRTDTQYF.

This clonotype turned up a few times. The CDR3 DNA is TGTGCCAGCAGCCAGCCGGGCAGGGCTACATACAATGAGCAGTTCTTC. Translating it yields CASSQPGRATYNEQFF. The chain employs TRBV7-2 and TRBJ2-1; tentatively, D is TRBD1 (5 bases). This CDR3 region has 16 residues. V shed 5 bases and J shed 4 bases, with 18 bases lying between them. CDR1 is SGHTA and CDR2 is FQGNSA in the germline V gene.

The V gene is TRBV9, the J gene TRBJ1-5, with a weak D call TRBD1 (5 bases). CDR1 is SGDLS and CDR2 is YYNGEE in the germline V gene. This CDR3 has 13 amino acids. The germline V and J ends were trimmed by 0 bases and 6 bases, with 7 bases remaining between them. The CDR3 reads CASSVGGSQPQHF. For the CDR3, the DNA is TGTGCCAGCAGCGTAGGGGGCTCTCAGCCCCAGCATTTT.

This clonotype was seen more than once but under ten times. This rearrangement joins TRBV18 to TRBJ2-3; D may be TRBD2 (6 bases). Germline CDR1 and CDR2: KGHSH and LQKENI. The CDR3 totals 16 residues. The ends were cut back, 3 bases at V and 1 base at J, with 14 bases in the middle. Written as DNA, the CDR3 is TGTGCCAGCTCACCCCGGGGACTCGGGGGCACAGATACGCAGTATTTT. Translating gives CASSPRGLGGTDTQYF.

Ten or more counts support this clonotype. The chain combines TRBV15 with TRBJ2-7; D remains ambiguous. V was cut by 1 base and J by 3 bases, with 7 bases left in between. The CDR3 has 13 residues. The germline CDR1 and CDR2 sequences are LNHNV and YYDKDF (reference sequence). Written as DNA, the CDR3 is TGTGCCACCAGCAGAGGGGCAGTCTACGAGCAGTACTTC. Protein: CATSRGAVYEQYF.

This clonotype was observed a handful of times. The rearrangement links TRBV12-3 or TRBV12-4 to TRBJ2-3; 7 positions match TRBD2. V shed 7 bases, J shed 1 base, and the junction held 8 bases outside the gene matches. The CDR3 has 15 residues. The CDR3 bases are TGTGCCAGCAATTCTTGGGGGAGGGGCACAGATACGCAGTATTTT. Amino acid sequence: CASNSWGRGTDTQYF.

The rearrangement uses TRBV28 and TRBJ1-5, with D tentatively TRBD1 (5 bases). CDR1 is MDHEN and CDR2 is SYDVKM in the germline V gene. The CDR3 totals 15 residues. V shed 5 bases and J shed 2 bases, with 13 bases lying between them. The CDR3 protein is CASSINPGGNQPQHF. CDR3 bases: TGTGCCAGCAGTATCAACCCGGGGGGCAATCAGCCCCAGCATTTT. The whole variable domain, remainder taken from reference TRBV28 and TRBJ1-5, is DVKVTQSSRYLVKRTGEKVFLECVQDMDHENMFWYRQDPGLGLRLIYFSYDVKMKEKGDIPEGYSVSREKKERFSLILESASTNQTSMYLCASSINPGGNQPQHFGDGTRLSIL.

The chain recombines TRBV12-3 or TRBV12-4 with TRBJ1-2; maybe TRBD1 (6 bases). Trimming took off 3 bases at V and 7 bases at J, with 15 bases between the two ends. The CDR3 totals 14 residues. CDR3 in amino acids: CASSLDSFQPGYTF. Written as DNA, the CDR3 is TGTGCCAGCAGTTTGGACAGTTTCCAGCCTGGCTACACCTTC.

V is TRBV5-1 and J is TRBJ2-5; D unresolved. The V gene lost 1 base and the J gene lost 4 bases, with 8 bases spanning the gap. CDR1 SGHRS and CDR2 YFSETQ come from the germline V gene. The CDR3 spans 13 residues. The CDR3 sequence: CASSLRFGETQYF. The DNA for the CDR3 is TGCGCCAGCAGCTTGCGTTTCGGAGAGACCCAGTACTTC.

This rearrangement joins TRBV20-1 to TRBJ1-5; TRBD1 aligns across 7 bases. The CDR3 has 14 residues. The germline gives CDR1 DFQATT, CDR2 SNEGSKA (reference sequence). The V and J ends lost 4 bases and 4 bases, in that order; junction bases with no gene match: 7. The CDR3 DNA reads TGCAGTGCTATATTACAGGGGCCTAATCAGCCCCAGCATTTT. As protein: CSAILQGPNQPQHF.

The chain recombines TRBV4-3 with TRBJ2-7, with D possibly being TRBD1 (5 bases). The CDR3 runs to 15 residues. The V end lost 2 bases, the J end lost 3 bases, and 14 bases lay between the germline ends. Germline V gene sequence: CDR1 LGHNA, CDR2 YSLEER. The DNA of the CDR3 is TGCGCCAGCAGCCAATTTTACAGGCCGTACTACGAGCAGTACTTC. Its translation: CASSQFYRPYYEQYF.

The chain links TRBV20-1 to TRBJ2-5, with D possibly matching TRBD1 (6 bases). Germline V lookup: CDR1 DFQATT, CDR2 SNEGSKA (reference sequence). The CDR3 has 14 amino acids. The ends were cut back, 1 base at V and 3 bases at J, with 12 bases in the middle. The CDR3 coding sequence is TGCAGTGCTAGAGCCAACGGGGACAAAGAGACCCAGTACTTC. This translates into CSARANGDKETQYF.

Ten or more counts support this clonotype. The chain combines TRBV14 with TRBJ2-7; D may be TRBD1 (6 bases). CDR1 SGHDN and CDR2 FVKESK come from the germline V gene. The CDR3 runs 15 residues. Trimming removed 4 bases from V and 2 bases from J, with 15 bases in between. CDR3 nucleotides: TGTGCCAGCAGCCCCGGGGACAACCGCGCCTACGAGCAGTACTTC. Amino acids: CASSPGDNRAYEQYF. The entire variable domain, with the rest obtained from reference TRBV14 and TRBJ2-7, is as follows: EAGVTQFPSHSVIEKGQTVTLRCDPISGHDNLYWYRRVMGKEIKFLLHFVKESKQDESGMPNNRFLAERTGGTYSTLKVQPAELEDSGVYFCASSPGDNRAYEQYFGPGTRLTVT.

The rearrangement links TRBV20-1 to TRBJ2-5, with TRBD1 matching over 7 bases. Germline V gene lookup returns CDR1 DFQATT and CDR2 SNEGSKA (reference sequence). The CDR3 has 13 amino acids. With V trimmed by 3 bases and J by 1 base, 2 bases remained unmatched. The CDR3: CSARDRFQETQYF. The CDR3 DNA sequence: TGCAGTGCTAGGGACAGGTTCCAAGAGACCCAGTACTTC.

Notes on this clonotype: Its ends do not fully match the called genes, so a read error is possible. V is TRBV7-8 and J is TRBJ1-5; D might be TRBD1 (5 bases). The CDR3 totals 16 residues. From germline, CDR1 is SGHVS and CDR2 FQNEAQ. CDR3 loop: CASSLGAPGTKEPQHF. Here the CDR3 DNA reads TGTGCCAGCAGCTTAGGGGCTCCCGGGACCAAGGAGCCACAGCATTTT.

This clonotype was observed many times. The chain couples TRBV5-1 to TRBJ2-3; D gene unclear. This CDR3 has 18 amino acids. V was shortened by 0 bases and J by 0 bases, with 17 bases between the two germline ends. Germline V gene sequence: CDR1 SGHRS, CDR2 YFSETQ. The CDR3 DNA reads as TGCGCCAGCAGCTTGGCCACTATCCCCTTCCCCAGCACAGATACGCAGTATTTT. Its protein product is CASSLATIPFPSTDTQYF.

Ten or more counts support this clonotype. The chain links TRBV12-3 or TRBV12-4 to TRBJ1-5; TRBD1 is a possible D gene (6 bases). With 6 bases removed from V and 3 bases from J, the gap between germline ends came to 12 bases. CDR3 length equals 14 residues. CDR3 DNA sequence: TGTGCCAGCAGATCAGGGGACCTCAATCAGCCCCAGCATTTT. Amino acids: CASRSGDLNQPQHF.

This clonotype was seen only a few times. This chain connects TRBV20-1 to TRBJ2-3; 7 bases fit TRBD2. Trimming took 0 bases from V and 4 from J; bases not matched to a gene: 7. The CDR3 is made up of 15 amino acids. Per the germline V gene, CDR1 is DFQATT and CDR2 is SNEGSKA (reference sequence). This CDR3 is CSARDLREGPDTQYF. The CDR3 nucleotides are TGCAGTGCTAGAGATTTGAGGGAGGGCCCAGATACGCAGTATTTT.

This clonotype has only a few counts. This rearrangement joins TRBV20-1 to TRBJ2-2, with TRBD2 matching 7 bases. Germline lookup yields CDR1 DFQATT and CDR2 SNEGSKA (reference sequence). CDR3 length: 14 amino acids. Germline trimming cut 6 bases from V and 4 bases from J; bases unmatched to any gene: 8. CDR3 sequence: CSAQKPGGTGELFF. DNA for the CDR3: TGCAGTGCCCAAAAGCCGGGGGGCACCGGGGAGCTGTTTTTT.

This clonotype was seen only a few times. The chain recombines TRBV12-3 or TRBV12-4 with TRBJ2-7; 13 nucleotides align to TRBD2. The CDR3 spans 16 residues. Trimming at V came to 5 bases and at J to 5 bases, leaving 9 bases not matched to a gene. In DNA, the CDR3 is TGTGCCAGCAGTCCCCGGACTAGCGGGAGTCGCCACGAGCAGTACTTC. This codes for CASSPRTSGSRHEQYF.

The V call is TRBV6-2 or TRBV6-3, the J call TRBJ2-3, with a tentative D call TRBD1 (5 bases). The CDR3 loop spans 15 amino acids. V lost 4 bases, J lost 0 bases, and 11 bases lay in between. The germline gives CDR1 MNHEY, CDR2 SVGEGT. CDR3 amino acids: CASSSRALSTDTQYF. CDR3 coding DNA: TGTGCCAGCAGTTCCAGGGCCCTTAGCACAGATACGCAGTATTTT.